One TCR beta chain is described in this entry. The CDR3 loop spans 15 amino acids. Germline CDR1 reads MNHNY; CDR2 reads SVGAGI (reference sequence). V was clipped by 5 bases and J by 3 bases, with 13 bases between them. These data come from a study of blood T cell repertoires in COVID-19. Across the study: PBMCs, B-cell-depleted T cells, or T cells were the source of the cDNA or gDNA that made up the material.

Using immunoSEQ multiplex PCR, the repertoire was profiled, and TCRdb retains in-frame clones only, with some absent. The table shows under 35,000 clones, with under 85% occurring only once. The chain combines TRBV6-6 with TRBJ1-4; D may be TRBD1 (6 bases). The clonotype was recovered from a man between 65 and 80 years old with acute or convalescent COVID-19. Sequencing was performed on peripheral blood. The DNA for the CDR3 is TGTGCCAGCAGTCCCACCAGGGGAGCTAATGAAAAACTGTTTTTT. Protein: CASSPTRGANEKLFF.